The clone carrying this TCR beta chain has a handful of counts. What it binds is unknown. No patient escaped relapse after autologous stem cell transplantation, and brentuximab vedotin exposure varied. J was trimmed by 5 bases and V by 0 bases; bases with no gene match: 6. In germline, CDR1 is LNHNV, CDR2 YYDKDF (reference sequence). The CDR3 is 15 amino acids. This entry is derived from a study of PD-1 blockade in classical Hodgkin lymphoma. Study conclusions and caveats: Complete responders possessed baseline diversity comparable to newly diagnosed patients. At baseline, newly diagnosed patients reportedly showed less TCR diversity than healthy donors.

This table comes from immunoSEQ multiplex PCR, and its TCRdb copy is limited to in-frame clones, with some not included. The top ten hold about 11% of the sample, which has about 26,000 clones, roughly 68% seen once. This TCR was recovered from a human donor with classical Hodgkin lymphoma. Here the sequenced sample was peripheral blood mononuclear cells (PBMCs), taken before the second cycle of nivolumab. The chain is built from TRBV15 and TRBJ1-2; 7 bases fit TRBD1. Written as DNA, the CDR3 is TGTGCCACCAGCAGAGAACAGGGGTGGGAGTATGGCTACACCTTC. Translation: CATSREQGWEYGYTF.